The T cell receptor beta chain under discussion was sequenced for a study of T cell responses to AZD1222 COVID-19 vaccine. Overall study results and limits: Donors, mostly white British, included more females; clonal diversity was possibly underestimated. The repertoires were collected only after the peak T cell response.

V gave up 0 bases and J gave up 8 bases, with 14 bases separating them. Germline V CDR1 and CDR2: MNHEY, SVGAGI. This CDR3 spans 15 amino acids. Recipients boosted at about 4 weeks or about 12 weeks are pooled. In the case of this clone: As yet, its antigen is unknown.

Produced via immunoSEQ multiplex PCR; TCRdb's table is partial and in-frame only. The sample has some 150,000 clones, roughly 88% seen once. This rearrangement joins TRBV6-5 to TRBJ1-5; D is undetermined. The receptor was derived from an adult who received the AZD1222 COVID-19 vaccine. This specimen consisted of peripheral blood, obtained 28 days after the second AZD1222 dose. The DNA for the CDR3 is TGTGCCAGCAGTTACTCGAGCGGGCGGGAGAAGCCCCAGCATTTT. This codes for CASSYSSGREKPQHF.